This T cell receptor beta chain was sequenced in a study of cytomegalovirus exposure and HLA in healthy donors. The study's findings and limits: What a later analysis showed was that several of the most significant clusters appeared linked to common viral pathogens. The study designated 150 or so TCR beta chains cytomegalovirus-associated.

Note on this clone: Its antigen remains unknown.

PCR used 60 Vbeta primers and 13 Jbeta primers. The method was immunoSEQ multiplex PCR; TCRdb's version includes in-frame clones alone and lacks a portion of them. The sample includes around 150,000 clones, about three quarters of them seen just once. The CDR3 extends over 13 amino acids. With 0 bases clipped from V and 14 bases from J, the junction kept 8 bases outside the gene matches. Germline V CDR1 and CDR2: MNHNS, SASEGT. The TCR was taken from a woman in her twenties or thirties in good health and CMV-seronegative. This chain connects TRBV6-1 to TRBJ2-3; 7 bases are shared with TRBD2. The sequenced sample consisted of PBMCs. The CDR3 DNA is TGTGCCAGCAGTGAAGCGCGCGGGGGAGCGCGGTATTTT. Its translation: CASSEARGGARYF.